Listed here is a single T cell receptor beta chain. The entry originates in a study of control samples from healthy donors and cancer patients. The data were produced by immunoSEQ multiplex PCR, yet TCRdb's version contains in-frame clones alone and is incomplete. The sample shows approximately 76,000 clones, around 84% of them seen only once. The ends lost 1 base at V and 4 bases at J; junction bases unmatched: 9. The V gene's germline CDR1 is SQVTM and CDR2 ANQGSEA. CDR3 length equals 15 residues. The clonotype comes from a man in his 60s with head and neck cancer. The sequencing sample was made of PBMCs. This chain uses TRBV29-1 with TRBJ1-1, with 7 positions matching TRBD1. The CDR3 coding sequence is TGCAGCGTTGAAGGGGCAGGGGGGCTTGGCACTGAAGCTTTCTTT. Its protein product is CSVEGAGGLGTEAFF.